This TCR beta chain comes out of a study of blood T cell repertoires in COVID-19. Sequencing used immunoSEQ multiplex PCR; TCRdb keeps in-frame clones, though not all of them. Of more than 200,000 clones listed, 80% to 90% are singletons. This CDR3 is 20 amino acids long. Trimming cost V 7 bases and J 6 bases; bases outside gene matches: 26. Per the germline V gene, CDR1 is ENHRY and CDR2 is SYGVKD. The chain recombines TRBV10-3 with TRBJ2-7; TRBD2 agrees at 11 bases. What was sequenced was PBMCs or T cells enriched from blood (not recorded which). This TCR came from a woman in her twenties or thirties who had recovered from COVID-19. The DNA for the CDR3 is TGTGCCATCACTCGGTCCTCCGGGACTAGCGGTTCGATGAGTCTGGGCGAGCAGTACTTC. Translated: CAITRSSGTSGSMSLGEQYF.